Listed below are T cell receptor beta chains from one sample, sequenced in a study of T cell responses to AZD1222 COVID-19 vaccine. Profiling relied on immunoSEQ multiplex PCR, and the TCRdb table lists in-frame clones only, not all of them. The data contain about 86,000 clones, 90% of them singletons. The source was peripheral blood, collected on day 0 of AZD1222 vaccination. Receptor source: an adult in good health. Both conserved end residues are part of each CDR3. Each record gives: CDR3 length, clone size, J gene, V gene, D gene, CDR3 DNA, CDR3 protein. The D gene is left open where the match is weak. Only part of the rows carry a size: once, few, many, or a class if the clone is expanded.

15 | - | TRBJ2-7 | TRBV4-1 | TRBD2 | TGCGCCAGCAGCCAACTAGCGGGGGCCATATACGAGCAGTACTTC | CASSQLAGAIYEQYF
11 | - | TRBJ2-1 | TRBV28 | - | TGTGCCAGCAGTCTAGCACTCGAGCAGTTCTTC | CASSLALEQFF
13 | - | TRBJ1-1 | TRBV5-8 | - | TGTGCCAGCAGACATACCCGACAGCGTGAAGCTTTCTTT | CASRHTRQREAFF
15 | few | TRBJ2-1 | TRBV9 | TRBD2 | TGTGCCAGCAGCGCTAGCGGGGGGGCAGGCAATGAGCAGTTCTTC | CASSASGGAGNEQFF
15 | - | TRBJ2-1 | TRBV7-9 | - | TGTGCCAGCAGCTTCAAACGGGCTAGCCACAATGAGCAGTTCTTC | CASSFKRASHNEQFF
15 | - | TRBJ1-2 | TRBV5-1 | TRBD1 | TGCGCCAGCAGCTTGGAGGGACAGGGGGCGAGAGGCTACACCTTC | CASSLEGQGARGYTF
16 | - | TRBJ2-7 | TRBV4-1 | TRBD2 | TGCGCCAGCAGCCAAGATCCCAGCGGGAGGGCGTACGAGCAGTACTTC | CASSQDPSGRAYEQYF
14 | - | TRBJ1-3 | TRBV3-1/TRBV3-2 | - | TGTGCCAGCAGCCGGGGGATCTCTGGAAACACCATATATTTT | CASSRGISGNTIYF
16 | - | TRBJ1-4 | TRBV10-2 | - | TGCGCCAGCAGTGAGACCTCGAGGACGGGTGATGAAAAACTGTTTTTT | CASSETSRTGDEKLFF
16 | - | TRBJ2-7 | TRBV21-1 | - | TGTGCCAGCAGCAACCCGACGGGGGGCGGCTCCTACGAGCAGTACTTC | CASSNPTGGGSYEQYF
16 | - | TRBJ1-1 | TRBV19 | TRBD1 | TGTGCCAGTAGTATTCTCCGGACAGGGGTTCGGACTGAAGCTTTCTTT | CASSILRTGVRTEAFF
10 | - | TRBJ2-5 | TRBV20-1 | - | TGCAGTGCTGCCCGGGACCAGTGGTACTTC | CSAARDQWYF
13 | - | TRBJ1-4 | TRBV19 | - | TGTGCCAGTAGTAGGGTGACTAATGAAAAACTGTTTTTT | CASSRVTNEKLFF
14 | - | TRBJ2-5 | TRBV7-9 | TRBD2 | TGTGCCAGCAGCTTAGGGACTAGCCAAGAGACCCAGTACTTC | CASSLGTSQETQYF
16 | - | TRBJ1-2 | TRBV4-2 | - | TGTGCCAGCAGCTATGACGGGGCCGCAGGCTACTATGGCTACACCTTC | CASSYDGAAGYYGYTF
15 | - | TRBJ1-5 | TRBV6-5 | - | TGTGCCAGCAGTTCCGACCTTGGGGGCAATCAGCCCCAGCATTTT | CASSSDLGGNQPQHF
11 | - | TRBJ1-4 | TRBV2 | - | TGTGCCAGCAGCCAGGATCGAAAACTGTTTTTT | CASSQDRKLFF
15 | - | TRBJ2-2 | TRBV5-5 | - | TGTGCCAGCAGCTTGGATGGGAGATTGGGCGGGGAGCTGTTTTTT | CASSLDGRLGGELFF
15 | - | TRBJ1-1 | TRBV3-1/TRBV3-2 | - | TGTGCCAGCAGCCAAGATCTGGGAGGAGGTAGGGAAGCTTTCTTT | CASSQDLGGGREAFF
16 | - | TRBJ1-3 | TRBV6-5 | - | TGTGCCAGCAGTTACTCTCCCCCCTCGTCTGGAAACACCATATATTTT | CASSYSPPSSGNTIYF
12 | few | TRBJ1-6 | TRBV3-1/TRBV3-2 | - | TGTGCCAGCAGCCATGAGGGTTCACCCCTCCACTTT | CASSHEGSPLHF
13 | - | TRBJ2-7 | TRBV7-9 | TRBD1 | TGTGCCAGCAGCGCGACAGGGGGCGGTGAGCAGTACTTC | CASSATGGGEQYF
15 | - | TRBJ2-1 | TRBV28 | - | TGTGCCAGCAGGGTTGGGGGTAAGGGTAGCGCTGAGCAGTTCTTC | CASRVGGKGSAEQFF
13 | - | TRBJ2-1 | TRBV28 | - | TGTGCCAGCAGTAGAGACAGTCCCAATGAGCAGTTCTTC | CASSRDSPNEQFF
14 | - | TRBJ1-1 | TRBV6-5 | - | TGTGCCAGCAGTCCGCCGAGGTGGGCGGCTGAAGCTTTCTTT | CASSPPRWAAEAFF
13 | - | TRBJ1-2 | TRBV9 | - | TGTGCCAGCAGCGCAGAGGTCCACTATGGCTACACCTTC | CASSAEVHYGYTF